This entry lists 13 T cell receptor beta chains sequenced from one sample in a study of blood T cells in healthy people across ages. PCR was performed a second time for about 6 to 11 cycles using a sample-barcoded 5' primer and a J-beta primer mix. From the 5' RACE reads, TCRdb called clonotypes with MiXCR, one entry per CDR3 protein. The data show about 670,000 distinct CDR3 sequences, 52% seen once. The sample was blood. The receptor set was obtained from a woman aged 80 or over in good health.

The gene calls are TRBV2 and TRBJ2-7; D is possibly TRBD1 (6 bases). The germline V and J ends were trimmed by 5 bases and 6 bases, with 23 bases remaining between them. The CDR3 length is 16 residues. Germline assignment: CDR1 SNHLY and CDR2 FYNNEI. CDR3 in DNA: TGTGCCAGCAGTTTTTCAATCAGGGCCAGGGGCGGCGAGCAGTACTTC. It encodes CASSFSIRARGGEQYF.

The V and J genes are TRBV4-1 and TRBJ2-5, with D possibly being TRBD1 (5 bases). The CDR3 runs 15 residues. Trimming left V 2 bases short and J 11 bases short, with 21 bases between. The germline V gene encodes CDR1 MGHRA and CDR2 YSYEKL. The CDR3: CASSQPKPQGNEQYF. CDR3 bases: TGCGCCAGCAGCCAACCAAAGCCGCAGGGCAATGAGCAGTACTTC.

About this clonotype: This sequence may be a read error, since a much larger clone differs from it by one base. V usage is TRBV5-6 and J usage is TRBJ2-7, with D perhaps assigned TRBD1 or TRBD2 (5 bases each). The germline V gene has CDR1 SGHDT and CDR2 YYEEEE. The CDR3 has 12 residues. This CDR3 is CAGSRDRYEQYF. CDR3 bases: TGTGCCGGCAGCAGGGACCGCTACGAGCAGTACTTC.

Notes on this clonotype: A read error may explain this, as a much larger clone is one base away. This chain joins TRBV7-3 and TRBJ2-3; D possibly corresponds to TRBD2 (6 bases). CDR3 size: 18 residues. Germline V gene sequence: CDR1 SGHTA, CDR2 FQGTGA. Trimming stripped 4 bases from V and 4 bases from J, with 24 bases between. Here the CDR3 DNA reads TGTGCCAGCAGCTCAATCCCCTGGAGGGAAAGTGGCGCAGATACGCAGTATTTT. It encodes CASSSIPWRESGADTQYF.

There are many counts of this clonotype. The V and J genes are TRBV6-6 and TRBJ1-1, with a weak D call TRBD1 (6 bases). CDR1 and CDR2 (germline): MNHNY, SVGAGI (reference sequence). This CDR3 has 12 amino acids. Trimming removed 6 bases from V and 10 bases from J, with 15 bases in between. In nucleotides, the CDR3 is TGTGCCAGCAGAACACAGGGCTTTGGAGCTTTCTTT. Encoded protein: CASRTQGFGAFF.

V gene TRBV4-1 combines with J gene TRBJ2-1; 7 bases agree with TRBD2. Germline CDR1 is MGHRA and CDR2 is YSYEKL. Losses at the gene ends were 0 bases for V and 0 bases for J; bases not matched to a gene: 8. The length of the CDR3 is 18 residues. The CDR3 bases are TGCGCCAGCAGCCAAGAGGCTAGCGGTCAGAGCTCCTACAATGAGCAGTTCTTC. Translating gives CASSQEASGQSSYNEQFF.

The rearrangement uses TRBV9 and TRBJ2-7, with 8 bases aligning to TRBD1. Germline V gives CDR1 SGDLS, CDR2 YYNGEE. This CDR3 has 12 residues. Trimming at V came to 0 bases and at J to 7 bases, leaving 0 bases not matched to a gene. CDR3 DNA sequence: TGTGCCAGCAGCGTAGACAGGGGGGAGCAGTACTTC. This codes for CASSVDRGEQYF. Full variable domain (rest looked up from reference TRBV9 and TRBJ2-7): DSGVTQTPKHLITATGQRVTLRCSPRSGDLSVYWYQQSLDQGLQFLIQYYNGEERAKGNILERFSAQQFPDLHSELNLSSLELGDSALYFCASSVDRGEQYFGPGTRLTVT.

The chain has TRBV7-6 and TRBJ2-1, with 7 bases matching TRBD2. CDR1 is SGHVS, CDR2 FNYEAQ, per germline. V lost 5 bases, J lost 2 bases, and 12 bases stayed unmatched. This CDR3 comprises 17 residues. The CDR3 DNA reads TGTGCCAGCAGCCAGTTCGGCGGGAGCCGCACCTACAATGAGCAGTTCTTC. Translating gives CASSQFGGSRTYNEQFF.

This clonotype was counted at least ten times. V and J are TRBV6-6 and TRBJ1-2, with D unresolved. The CDR3 extends over 16 amino acids. From germline, CDR1 is MNHNY and CDR2 SVGAGI (reference sequence). Trimming shortened V by 7 bases and J by 8 bases, and 26 bases separated the two germline ends. The CDR3 region has the DNA TGTGCCAGCACAAGATCACCGGCAACAACCCTTGGAGGCTACACCTTC. Translated, it gives CASTRSPATTLGGYTF.

The chain has TRBV27 and TRBJ2-1, with D perhaps being TRBD1 or TRBD2 (6 bases each). Germline V lookup: CDR1 MNHEY, CDR2 SMNVEV (reference sequence). With 5 bases removed from V and 15 bases from J, the gap between germline ends came to 17 bases. This CDR3 has 12 residues. This CDR3 reads CASSPIGSGAFF. CDR3 bases: TGTGCCAGCAGTCCCATTGGGTCGGGGGCGTTCTTC.

The V call is TRBV2, the J call TRBJ2-4; possible D gene TRBD1, 6 bases. The germline gives CDR1 SNHLY, CDR2 FYNNEI. V shed 3 bases and J shed 15 bases, with 21 bases lying between them. CDR3 length: 14 residues. This chain's CDR3 is CASSEVRGSYERYF. The CDR3 region has the DNA TGTGCCAGCAGTGAGGTCAGGGGCTCCTATGAGCGGTACTTC.

V is TRBV10-3 and J is TRBJ1-4, with 7 bases aligning to TRBD1. V shed 8 bases and J 2 bases; nucleotides not matched to a gene: 8. Germline V lookup: CDR1 ENHRY, CDR2 SYGVKD. There are 15 residues in the CDR3. Here the CDR3 reads CAIGDSGGTNEKLFF. In nucleotides, the CDR3 is TGTGCCATCGGGGACTCAGGGGGGACTAATGAAAAACTGTTTTTT.

This clonotype was detected many times. This chain connects TRBV9 to TRBJ2-1; possibly TRBD2 for D (5 bases). V shed 0 bases and J shed 0 bases, with 10 bases lying between them. The CDR3 covers 16 residues. Germline CDR1 is SGDLS and CDR2 is YYNGEE. The CDR3 DNA sequence: TGTGCCAGCAGCGTAGCTTTGGGGAGCTCCTACAATGAGCAGTTCTTC. Translation gives CASSVALGSSYNEQFF. The complete variable domain, with remaining parts taken from reference TRBV9 and TRBJ2-1, reads DSGVTQTPKHLITATGQRVTLRCSPRSGDLSVYWYQQSLDQGLQFLIQYYNGEERAKGNILERFSAQQFPDLHSELNLSSLELGDSALYFCASSVALGSSYNEQFFGPGTRLTVL.